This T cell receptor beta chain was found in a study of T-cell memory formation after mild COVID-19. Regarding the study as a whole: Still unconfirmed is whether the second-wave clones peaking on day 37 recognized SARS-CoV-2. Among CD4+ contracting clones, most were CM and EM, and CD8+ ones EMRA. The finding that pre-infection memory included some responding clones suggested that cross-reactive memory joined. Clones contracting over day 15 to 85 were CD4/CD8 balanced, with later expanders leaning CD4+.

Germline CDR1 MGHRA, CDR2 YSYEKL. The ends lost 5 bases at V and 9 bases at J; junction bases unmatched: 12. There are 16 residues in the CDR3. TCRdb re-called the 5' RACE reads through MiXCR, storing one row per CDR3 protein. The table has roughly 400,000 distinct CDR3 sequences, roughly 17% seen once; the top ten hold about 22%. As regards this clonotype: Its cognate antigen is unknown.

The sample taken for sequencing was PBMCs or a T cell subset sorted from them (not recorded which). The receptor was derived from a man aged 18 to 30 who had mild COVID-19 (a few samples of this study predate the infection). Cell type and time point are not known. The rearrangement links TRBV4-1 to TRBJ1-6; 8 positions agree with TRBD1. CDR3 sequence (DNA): TGCGCCAGCAGCGCCCGGGGACAGGACAGGGCTTCACCCCTCCACTTT. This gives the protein CASSARGQDRASPLHF.